This paragraph reports one T cell receptor beta chain. Antigen unknown. Libraries were prepared by immunoSEQ multiplex PCR; TCRdb keeps only in-frame clonotypes and omits some of them. The top ten clones hold more than 0.15% of a sample with around 110,000 clones, roughly nine tenths of them seen once. These data come from a study of graft-versus-host responses after intestinal transplantation. Study-wide context: Anti-thymocyte globulin induction preceded two to four years of tacrolimus and steroid maintenance in all recipients. Overall study findings and caveats: Levels of circulating GvH clones at their peak were associated with early post-transplant HvG declines. Within the allografts of patients who had graft-donor T cell macrochimerism, graft-versus-host to host-versus-graft clonal ratios were high. GvH clones were found in recipient marrow; some appeared first in ileum or blood.

Trimming removed 5 bases from V and 8 bases from J; junction bases left unmatched: 4. Germline V gene lookup returns CDR1 LNHDA and CDR2 SQIVND (reference sequence). CDR3 length: 14 amino acids. The source was unstimulated CD4+ T cells sorted from spleen or lymph node cells, collected before intestinal transplant. This TCR came from a human donor who received an intestinal transplant. The rearrangement joins TRBV19 to TRBJ1-6; 9 bases are a match to TRBD1. In DNA form, the CDR3 reads TGTGCCAGTAGTGTGGGGACAGGGTATTCACCCCTCCACTTT. It yields the protein CASSVGTGYSPLHF.